The sequence of this TCR beta chain was determined in a study of T cell repertoires in cytomegalovirus infection. Study details: Recently described HLA-C-restricted plus well-studied HLA-B-restricted CMV epitopes were used. General study findings and limits: Ex vivo responses were dominated by HLA-C-restricted CMV-specific TCR beta clonotypes.

In regard to this clonotype: Its antigen remains unidentified.

The CDR3 length is 16 residues. V lost 5 bases, J lost 3 bases, and 18 bases lay in between. Germline values: CDR1 SEHNR, CDR2 FQNEAQ (reference sequence). TCRdb ran MiXCR on the reads and lists one entry per CDR3 protein. This sample has around 710,000 distinct CDR3 sequences, with almost 30% found just once. This specimen was cultured CD8+ T cells from PBMCs, taken from culture after CMV antigen stimulation. This clonotype originated in a human donor in good health (CMV status not recorded). Some clones in this sample may be carry-over from other donors' samples. The genes are TRBV7-9 and TRBJ2-3; the D gene is possibly TRBD1 (8 bases). The CDR3 protein is CASSPRTGRETDTQYF. As DNA, the CDR3 is TGTGCCAGCAGCCCCCGGACAGGGAGGGAGACAGATACGCAGTATTTT. The entire variable domain, with the rest obtained from reference TRBV7-9 and TRBJ2-3, is as follows: DTGVSQNPRHKITKRGQNVTFRCDPISEHNRLYWYRQTLGQGPEFLTYFQNEAQLEKSRLLSDRFSAERPKGSFSTLEIQRTEQGDSAMYLCASSPRTGRETDTQYFGPGTRLTVL.